This T cell receptor (beta chain) was profiled in a study of blood T cells in healthy people across ages. Findings and limits, study-wide: Naive T cell percentage showed a strong correlation with TCR beta diversity. Long-lived and aged donors differed, with more naive CD4+ cells and higher diversity in the long-lived.

A sample-barcoded 5' primer and a J-beta primer mix were used in a second PCR of about 7 to 12 cycles. Each CDR3 protein gets one entry after TCRdb re-called the 5' RACE reads with MiXCR. The repertoire has more than 900,000 distinct CDR3 sequences, 25% to 30% of them found once; the top ten carry around 9.6%. Per germline, CDR1 DFQATT and CDR2 SNEGSKA (reference sequence). V was clipped by 5 bases and J by 6 bases, with 17 bases between them. CDR3 size: 14 residues. Of note for this clonotype: Its specificity is unknown.

The sample also formed part of further work on T cells of mothers and their children.

Specimen: blood. The J gene is TRBJ2-1, the V gene TRBV20-1; D might be TRBD2 (5 bases). This clonotype originated in a woman aged 40 to 50 in good health. As DNA, the CDR3 is TGCAGTGCTGGACTGCCCATGCGTGGCAATGAGCAGTTCTTC. Translating gives CSAGLPMRGNEQFF.